These 19 T cell receptor beta chains were sequenced from one sample in a study of T-cell reconstitution after alpha-beta-depleted transplantation in children. Preparing the TCRbeta library involved the use of unique molecular identifiers. TCRdb reprocessed the PCR reads via MiXCR and lists one record per CDR3 protein. The sample contains 700,000 to 850,000 distinct CDR3 sequences, 15% to 20% of which appear only once. Material: PBMCs, mostly from graft donor cells, obtained 360 days after TCRalphabeta/CD19-depleted stem cell transplant. These receptors came from a male patient younger than 18 who had a stem cell transplant for acute lymphoblastic leukemia, so the T cells may come from the graft donor.

This clonotype was observed a few times. V gene TRBV11-2 combines with J gene TRBJ2-1; 7 bases agree with TRBD2. V trimming: 0 bases; J trimming: 8 bases; junction bases outside the gene matches: 4. The germline gives CDR1 SGHAT, CDR2 FQNNGV. The CDR3 consists of 14 residues. As DNA, the CDR3 is TGTGCCAGCAGCTTAGATACTAGCGAGCATGAGCAGTTCTTC. Amino acid sequence: CASSLDTSEHEQFF.

This chain joins TRBV7-2 and TRBJ2-5; tentative D call: TRBD2 (5 bases). V gave up 1 base and J gave up 5 bases, with 11 bases separating them. The CDR3 has 14 residues. CDR1 and CDR2 (germline): SGHTA, FQGNSA. As DNA, the CDR3 is TGTGCCAGCAGCTTAGTCGCTAGCAAGGAGACCCAGTACTTC. Translating gives CASSLVASKETQYF.

At least ten counts were recorded for this clonotype. The genes are TRBV6-4 and TRBJ2-1, with D uncertain. V lost 7 bases to trimming and J lost 6 bases, with 10 bases between them. The CDR3 has 12 residues. Per germline, CDR1 MRHNA and CDR2 SNTAGT. The CDR3 region has the DNA TGTGCCAGCAACCTCCCCTTCAATGAGCAGTTCTTC. It translates to CASNLPFNEQFF.

The table lists this clonotype with a few counts. The V call is TRBV3-1, the J call TRBJ1-1; D gene unclear. Looked up from germline, CDR1 is LGHDT and CDR2 is YNNKEL (reference sequence). The CDR3 has 13 amino acids. The V end was cut by 6 bases, the J end by 6 bases, with 14 bases between. CDR3 coding DNA: TGTGCCAGCAGTCGATCGTATGGGGCTGAAGCTTTCTTT. As protein: CASSRSYGAEAFF.

This clonotype was seen a handful of times. This rearrangement joins TRBV30 to TRBJ2-7; D is unresolved. Germline lookup yields CDR1 GTSNPN and CDR2 SVGIG (reference sequence). This CDR3 is 13 amino acids long. V gave up 0 bases and J gave up 2 bases, with 8 bases separating them. The CDR3 is CAWSVLGTYEQYF. The CDR3 bases are TGTGCCTGGAGTGTGCTAGGTACCTACGAGCAGTACTTC.

The V and J genes are TRBV7-2 and TRBJ2-4; 9 nucleotides agree with TRBD2. Looked up from germline, CDR1 is SGHTA and CDR2 is FQGNSA. This CDR3 comprises 15 residues. V shed 3 bases and J 6 bases; nucleotides not matched to a gene: 6. The CDR3 region has the DNA TGTGCCAGCAGCTTGGCGGGGGGGCCAGGAAACATTCAGTACTTC. It specifies CASSLAGGPGNIQYF.

V gene TRBV7-9 combines with J gene TRBJ2-7; possible D gene TRBD1, 6 bases. V lost 4 bases and J 3 bases, leaving 19 bases between the germline ends. Germline V lookup: CDR1 SEHNR, CDR2 FQNEAQ (reference sequence). The CDR3 loop spans 16 amino acids. CDR3: CASSSGTGSDYYEQYF. The CDR3 DNA follows: TGTGCCAGCAGCTCGGGAACAGGGTCCGACTACTACGAGCAGTACTTC.

The chain links TRBV12-3 or TRBV12-4 to TRBJ2-1; D perhaps matches TRBD2 (5 bases). This CDR3 spans 15 amino acids. V lost 7 bases, J lost 0 bases, and 13 bases lay in between. In DNA, the CDR3 is TGTGCCAGCACCGCCCGAGGGAGCTCCTACAATGAGCAGTTCTTC. Its protein product is CASTARGSSYNEQFF.

The chain links TRBV5-5 to TRBJ2-1, with 15 positions matching TRBD2. Germline assignment: CDR1 SGHKS and CDR2 YYEKEE (reference sequence). Germline trimming cut 5 bases from V and 0 bases from J; bases unmatched to any gene: 6. The length of the CDR3 is 18 residues. The CDR3 region has the DNA TGTGCCAGCAGTCACGGACTAGCGGGAGGGCCCTCCTACAATGAGCAGTTCTTC. It is translated as CASSHGLAGGPSYNEQFF.

This rearrangement joins TRBV12-3 or TRBV12-4 to TRBJ2-5, with D perhaps matching TRBD2 (5 bases). Trimming stripped 6 bases from V and 4 bases from J, with 21 bases between. CDR3 length: 16 amino acids. CDR3 residues: CASRVNRDPRAETQYF. CDR3 nucleotide sequence: TGTGCCAGCAGGGTCAACCGGGATCCAAGGGCAGAGACCCAGTACTTC.

This sequence joins TRBV5-5 and TRBJ2-3, with TRBD1 matching over 9 bases. J lost 1 base, V lost 4 bases, and 1 base had no gene match. Germline V CDR1 and CDR2: SGHKS, YYEKEE (reference sequence). This CDR3 has 14 amino acids. The CDR3 DNA sequence: TGTGCCAGCAGCGGGACAGGGCGCACAGATACGCAGTATTTT. Amino acids: CASSGTGRTDTQYF.

This clonotype was seen only a few times. The gene calls are TRBV2 and TRBJ2-7, with D tentatively TRBD2 (6 bases). This CDR3 comprises 16 residues. The V and J ends lost 7 bases and 2 bases respectively, with 21 bases between them. The V gene's germline CDR1 is SNHLY and CDR2 FYNNEI. The CDR3 region has the DNA TGTGCCAGCATACTACCGGGACTCCTATTTCCCTACGAGCAGTACTTC. Protein sequence: CASILPGLLFPYEQYF.

This clonotype was detected only a few times. V is TRBV7-9 and J is TRBJ2-4; no clear D. With 5 bases removed from V and 1 base from J, the gap between germline ends came to 12 bases. This CDR3 has 15 amino acids. Per germline, CDR1 SEHNR and CDR2 FQNEAQ (reference sequence). CDR3 bases: TGTGCCAGCAGCCCAGTTGTCGGCGCCAAAAACATTCAGTACTTC. It translates to CASSPVVGAKNIQYF.

The chain couples TRBV27 to TRBJ1-5; 9 bases match TRBD1. Germline loops: CDR1 MNHEY, CDR2 SMNVEV (reference sequence). CDR3 length equals 15 residues. After removal of 6 bases from V and 4 bases from J, the junction contained 7 bases not matched to a gene. CDR3 coding DNA: TGTGCCAGCAGGGTACAGGGGGCGTTTAATCAGCCCCAGCATTTT. Translation gives CASRVQGAFNQPQHF.

The chain recombines TRBV25-1 with TRBJ2-5; D remains unclear. V was cut by 2 bases and J by 4 bases, with 14 bases left in between. Germline V gene sequence: CDR1 MGHDK, CDR2 SYGVNS. There are 15 residues in the CDR3. CDR3 sequence (DNA): TGTGCCAGCAGTGAAATAGACGGTATCCGAGAGACCCAGTACTTC. Translation: CASSEIDGIRETQYF.

V and J are TRBV2 and TRBJ2-1; the D gene is possibly TRBD1 (6 bases). The germline V gene encodes CDR1 SNHLY and CDR2 FYNNEI. V lost 6 bases and J 13 bases, leaving 13 bases between the germline ends. This CDR3 comprises 11 residues. CDR3 sequence: CASSRGGPQFF. DNA for the CDR3: TGTGCCAGCAGCCGAGGGGGACCACAGTTCTTC.

This clonotype appeared a few times. The chain employs TRBV4-1 and TRBJ2-1, with TRBD2 as a possible D gene (6 bases). CDR1 is MGHRA, CDR2 YSYEKL, per germline. This CDR3 spans 16 amino acids. The V gene lost 0 bases and the J gene lost 3 bases, with 12 bases spanning the gap. The CDR3, as DNA: TGCGCCAGCAGCCAAGAGTGGAGGGAGTACTACAATGAGCAGTTCTTC. Amino acids: CASSQEWREYYNEQFF.

The genes are TRBV7-9 and TRBJ1-3; D call uncertain. Germline CDR1 reads SEHNR; CDR2 reads FQNEAQ (reference sequence). Deletions cut 0 bases from V and 11 bases from J, with 11 bases between. This CDR3 comprises 13 residues. Here the CDR3 DNA reads TGTGCCAGCAGCTTAGCCGGGAGCAAGGCCATATATTTT. Translation: CASSLAGSKAIYF.

The chain carries TRBV7-9 and TRBJ1-1, with D unclear. Germline V gene data show CDR1 as SEHNR and CDR2 as FQNEAQ (reference sequence). This CDR3 is 14 amino acids long. V lost 1 base and J 11 bases, leaving 17 bases between the germline ends. The CDR3, as DNA: TGTGCCAGCAGCTTAGGAGAGGTAGGGAAGGACGCTTTCTTT. This translates into CASSLGEVGKDAFF. Drawing the rest from reference TRBV7-9 and TRBJ1-1, the complete variable domain is DTGVSQNPRHKITKRGQNVTFRCDPISEHNRLYWYRQTLGQGPEFLTYFQNEAQLEKSRLLSDRFSAERPKGSFSTLEIQRTEQGDSAMYLCASSLGEVGKDAFFGQGTRLTVV.